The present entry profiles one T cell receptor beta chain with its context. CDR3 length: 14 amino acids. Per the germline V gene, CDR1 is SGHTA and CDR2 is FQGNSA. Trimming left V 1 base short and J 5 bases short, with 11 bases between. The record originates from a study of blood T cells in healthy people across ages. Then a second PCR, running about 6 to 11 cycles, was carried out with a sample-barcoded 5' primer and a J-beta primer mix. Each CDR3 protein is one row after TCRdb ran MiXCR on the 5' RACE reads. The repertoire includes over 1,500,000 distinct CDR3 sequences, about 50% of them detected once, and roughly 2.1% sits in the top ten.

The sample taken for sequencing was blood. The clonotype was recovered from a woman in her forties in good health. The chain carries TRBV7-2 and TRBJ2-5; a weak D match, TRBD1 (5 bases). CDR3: CASSLGGNRETQYF. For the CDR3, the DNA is TGTGCCAGCAGCTTAGGGGGCAATAGGGAGACCCAGTACTTC.